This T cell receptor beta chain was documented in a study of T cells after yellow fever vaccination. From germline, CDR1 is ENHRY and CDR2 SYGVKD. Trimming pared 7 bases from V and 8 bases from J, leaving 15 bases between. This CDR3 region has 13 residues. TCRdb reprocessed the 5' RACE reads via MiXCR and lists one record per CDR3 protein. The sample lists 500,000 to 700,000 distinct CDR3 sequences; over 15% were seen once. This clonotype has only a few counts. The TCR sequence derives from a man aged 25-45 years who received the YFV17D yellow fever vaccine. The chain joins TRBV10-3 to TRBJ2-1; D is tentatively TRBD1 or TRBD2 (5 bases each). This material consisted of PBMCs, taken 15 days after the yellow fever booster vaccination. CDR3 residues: CAIKDEGIHEQFF. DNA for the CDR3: TGTGCCATCAAAGACGAGGGGATCCATGAGCAGTTCTTC.